This entry lists 12 T cell receptor beta chains sequenced from one sample in a study of T cell responses to AZD1222 COVID-19 vaccine. Generated by immunoSEQ multiplex PCR, the TCRdb table keeps only in-frame clones and is missing some. The data contain approximately 89,000 clones, 70% to 90% of them singletons. The sequenced sample was peripheral blood, obtained on day 0 of AZD1222 vaccination. The receptors were gathered from an adult in good health.

The chain joins TRBV30 to TRBJ2-1, with D tentatively TRBD1 (7 bases). There are 13 residues in the CDR3. Germline lookup yields CDR1 GTSNPN and CDR2 SVGIG (reference sequence). V lost 0 bases to trimming and J lost 12 bases, with 15 bases between them. The CDR3 coding sequence is TGTGCCTGGAGTGTTCAGGGGGGTTTGGGGCAGTTCTTC. The encoded protein is CAWSVQGGLGQFF.

This chain uses TRBV7-6 with TRBJ1-1; TRBD1 aligns across 9 bases. The trim removed 0 bases at V and 6 bases at J, leaving 8 bases unmatched. CDR3 length: 16 amino acids. From germline, CDR1 is SGHVS and CDR2 FNYEAQ. Written as DNA, the CDR3 is TGTGCCAGCAGCTTAGCGACGGGACAGGGTTTTTCTGAAGCTTTCTTT. Its translation: CASSLATGQGFSEAFF.

The rearrangement joins TRBV29-1 to TRBJ1-2, with 8 nucleotides matching TRBD1. Germline-derived CDR1 and CDR2 are SQVTM and ANQGSEA. V was clipped by 6 bases and J by 3 bases; unmatched bases: 9. The CDR3 is 14 amino acids. The CDR3 region is CSVPGQGYHYGYTF. The CDR3 nucleotides are TGCAGCGTCCCCGGACAGGGATATCACTATGGCTACACCTTC. The whole variable domain, filled in from reference TRBV29-1 and TRBJ1-2, reads SAVISQKPSRDICQRGTSLTIQCQVDSQVTMMFWYRQQPGQSLTLIATANQGSEATYESGFVIDKFPISRPNLTFSTLTVSNMSPEDSSIYLCSVPGQGYHYGYTFGSGTRLTVV.

V gene TRBV6-5 combines with J gene TRBJ1-6, with D possibly matching TRBD1 (6 bases). CDR1 and CDR2 (germline): MNHEY, SVGAGI. The CDR3 has 14 amino acids. The V gene lost 10 bases and the J gene lost 3 bases, with 13 bases spanning the gap. The CDR3 nucleotides are TGTGCCACCATACAGGGAGTCTATAATTCACCCCTCCACTTT. Translating it yields CATIQGVYNSPLHF.

The genes are TRBV12-5 and TRBJ2-7, with 8 bases fitting TRBD1. Germline V gives CDR1 LGHNT, CDR2 FRNRAP. The junction had 11 bases not matched to a gene; V was cut back by 4 bases and J by 0 bases. This CDR3 region has 17 residues. The chain's CDR3 is CASGSPLDRDISYEQYF. Written as DNA, the CDR3 is TGTGCTAGTGGTTCCCCCCTGGACAGGGACATCTCCTACGAGCAGTACTTC.

This clone was seen just once. This rearrangement joins TRBV27 to TRBJ2-2, with D maybe TRBD1 (6 bases). Trimming removed 8 bases at V and 5 bases at J, with 12 bases between. From germline, CDR1 is MNHEY and CDR2 SMNVEV (reference sequence). The CDR3 sequence is 13 residues long. CDR3 sequence reads: CASWTVSTGELFF. In DNA, the CDR3 is TGTGCCAGCTGGACAGTCTCAACCGGGGAGCTGTTTTTT.

CDR3 DNA: TGTGCCAGCAGCCCGGACGCAGGGCTAAGGTTTAACTATGGCTACACCTTC. This gives the protein CASSPDAGLRFNYGYTF. The J gene is TRBJ1-2, the V gene TRBV5-6; weak D call: TRBD1 (5 bases). From germline, CDR1 is SGHDT and CDR2 YYEEEE. The V end was cut by 4 bases, the J end by 1 base, with 20 bases between. CDR3 length: 17 amino acids.

The chain employs TRBV5-5 and TRBJ2-7, with D possibly TRBD2 on 5 matching bases. The CDR3 has 14 amino acids. The germline V gene encodes CDR1 SGHKS and CDR2 YYEKEE (reference sequence). Between the trimmed V and J ends, which lost 4 bases and 3 bases, there was a span of 14 bases. The CDR3 spells CASSPRRADYEQYF. For the CDR3, the DNA is TGTGCCAGCAGCCCCAGGCGGGCCGACTACGAGCAGTACTTC.

The chain employs TRBV30 and TRBJ1-3, with D uncertain. Per germline, CDR1 GTSNPN and CDR2 SVGIG (reference sequence). The CDR3 consists of 14 residues. Trimming cost V 0 bases and J 0 bases, with 6 bases left between them. The CDR3 DNA follows: TGTGCCTGGAGTGTCAACTTCTCTGGAAACACCATATATTTT. Protein sequence: CAWSVNFSGNTIYF. Complete variable domain (other parts from reference TRBV30 and TRBJ1-3): SQTIHQWPATLVQPVGSPLSLECTVEGTSNPNLYWYRQAAGRGLQLLFYSVGIGQISSEVPQNLSASRPQDRQFILSSKKLLLSDSGFYLCAWSVNFSGNTIYFGEGSWLTVV.

The V gene is TRBV19, the J gene TRBJ2-7; D is unresolved. Germline values: CDR1 LNHDA, CDR2 SQIVND (reference sequence). This CDR3 has 15 amino acids. V lost 7 bases and J 0 bases, leaving 16 bases between the germline ends. The CDR3 DNA is TGTGCCAGTAAAGTTCGTGGGGTGAGCTCCTACGAGCAGTACTTC. Translating it yields CASKVRGVSSYEQYF.

J is TRBJ2-7 and V is TRBV19; TRBD1 matches at 11 bases. Germline CDR1 LNHDA, CDR2 SQIVND (reference sequence). The CDR3 runs to 13 residues. The ends lost 7 bases at V and 3 bases at J; junction bases unmatched: 2. CDR3 nucleotide sequence: TGTGCCAGTATGGGGACAGGGGGCTACGAGCAGTACTTC. This encodes CASMGTGGYEQYF.

The gene calls are TRBV11-2 and TRBJ2-3; perhaps TRBD1 as D (6 bases). Germline CDR1 is SGHAT and CDR2 is FQNNGV. The ends were cut back, 0 bases at V and 6 bases at J, with 13 bases in the middle. The CDR3 totals 15 residues. The CDR3 spells CASSLDQFGGDTQYF. As DNA, the CDR3 is TGTGCCAGCAGCTTAGATCAATTTGGGGGCGATACGCAGTATTTT.